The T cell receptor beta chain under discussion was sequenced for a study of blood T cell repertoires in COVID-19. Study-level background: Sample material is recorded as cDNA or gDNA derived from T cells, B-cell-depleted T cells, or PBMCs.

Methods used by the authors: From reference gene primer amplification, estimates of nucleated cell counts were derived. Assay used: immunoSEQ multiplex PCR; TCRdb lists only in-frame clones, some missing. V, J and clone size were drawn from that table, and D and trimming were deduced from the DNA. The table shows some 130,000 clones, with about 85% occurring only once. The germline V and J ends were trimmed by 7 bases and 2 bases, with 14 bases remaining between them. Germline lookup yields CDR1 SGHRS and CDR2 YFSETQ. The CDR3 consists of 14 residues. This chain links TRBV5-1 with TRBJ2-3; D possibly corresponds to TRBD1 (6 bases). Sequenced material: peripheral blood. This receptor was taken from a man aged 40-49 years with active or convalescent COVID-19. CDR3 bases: TGCGCCAGCGAACCACAGGGAAACACAGATACGCAGTATTTT. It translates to CASEPQGNTDTQYF.